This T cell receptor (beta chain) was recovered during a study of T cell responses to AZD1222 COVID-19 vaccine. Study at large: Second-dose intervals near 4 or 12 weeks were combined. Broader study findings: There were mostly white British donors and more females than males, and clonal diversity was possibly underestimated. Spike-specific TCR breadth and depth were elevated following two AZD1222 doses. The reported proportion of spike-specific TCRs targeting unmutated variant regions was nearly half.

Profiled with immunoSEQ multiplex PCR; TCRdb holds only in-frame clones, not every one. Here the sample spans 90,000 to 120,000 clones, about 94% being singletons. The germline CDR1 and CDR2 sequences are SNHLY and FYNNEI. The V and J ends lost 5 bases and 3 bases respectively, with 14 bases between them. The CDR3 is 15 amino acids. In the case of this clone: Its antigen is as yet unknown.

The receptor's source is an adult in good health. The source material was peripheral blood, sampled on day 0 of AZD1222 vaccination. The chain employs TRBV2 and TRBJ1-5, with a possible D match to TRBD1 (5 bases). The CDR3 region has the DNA TGTGCCAGCAGTCCCTGGGGCAGGGCCAATCAGCCCCAGCATTTT. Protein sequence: CASSPWGRANQPQHF.